The entry below gives a single TCR beta chain sequence along with its context. The PCR used 60 Vbeta and 13 Jbeta primers. Libraries were prepared by immunoSEQ multiplex PCR; TCRdb keeps only in-frame clonotypes and omits some of them. The repertoire holds around 150,000 clones, with roughly 78% as singletons. This sample was taken from a study of cytomegalovirus exposure and HLA in healthy donors. V was cut by 4 bases and J by 1 base, with 14 bases left in between. The CDR3 extends over 15 amino acids. CDR1 is SGHRS and CDR2 is YFSETQ in the germline V gene. This chain uses TRBV5-1 with TRBJ1-1; possibly TRBD1 for D (6 bases). The sample comprised PBMCs. The clonotype was recovered from a man between 35 and 55 years old in good health and CMV-seropositive. As DNA, the CDR3 is TGCGCCAGCAGCCGCGGGGGGGCGTGGAACACTGAAGCTTTCTTT. Encoded protein: CASSRGGAWNTEAFF.